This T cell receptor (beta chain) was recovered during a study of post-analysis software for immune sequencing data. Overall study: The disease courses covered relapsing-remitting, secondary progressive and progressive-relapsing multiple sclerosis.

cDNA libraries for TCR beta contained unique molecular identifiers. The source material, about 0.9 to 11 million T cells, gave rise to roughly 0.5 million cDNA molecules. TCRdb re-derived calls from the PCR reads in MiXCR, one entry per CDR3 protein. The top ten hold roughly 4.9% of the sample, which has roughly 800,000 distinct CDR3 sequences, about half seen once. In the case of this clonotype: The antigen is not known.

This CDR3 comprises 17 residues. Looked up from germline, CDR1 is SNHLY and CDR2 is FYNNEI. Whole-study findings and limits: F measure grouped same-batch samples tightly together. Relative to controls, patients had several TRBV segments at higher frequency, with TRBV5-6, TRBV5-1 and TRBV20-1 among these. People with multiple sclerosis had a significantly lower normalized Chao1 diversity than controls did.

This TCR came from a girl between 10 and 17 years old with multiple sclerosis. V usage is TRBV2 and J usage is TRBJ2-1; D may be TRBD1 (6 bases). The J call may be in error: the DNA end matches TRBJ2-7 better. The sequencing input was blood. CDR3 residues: CASSGGLQGPNPYEQYF. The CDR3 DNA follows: TGTGCCAGCAGTGGAGGACTTCAGGGGCCCAACCCCTACGAGCAGTACTTC.